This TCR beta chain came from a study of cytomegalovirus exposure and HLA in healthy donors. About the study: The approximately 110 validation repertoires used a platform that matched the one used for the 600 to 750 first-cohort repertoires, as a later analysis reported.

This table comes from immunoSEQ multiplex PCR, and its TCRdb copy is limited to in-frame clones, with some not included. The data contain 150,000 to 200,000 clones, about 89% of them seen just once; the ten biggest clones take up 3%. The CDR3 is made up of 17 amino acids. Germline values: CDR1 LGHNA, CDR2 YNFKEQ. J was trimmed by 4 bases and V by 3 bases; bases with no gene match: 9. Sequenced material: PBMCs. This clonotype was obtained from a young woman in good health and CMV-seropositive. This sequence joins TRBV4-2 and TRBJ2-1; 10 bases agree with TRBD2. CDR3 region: CASSQREAGGPYNEQFF. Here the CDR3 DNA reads TGTGCCAGCAGCCAGAGGGAAGCGGGGGGGCCGTACAATGAGCAGTTCTTC.